This T cell receptor beta chain was identified in a study of T cell responses to AZD1222 COVID-19 vaccine. Study background: Second-dose timings of about 4 or about 12 weeks were pooled. Study-level points and caveats: Elevations in Spike-specific TCR breadth and depth followed administration of two AZD1222 doses. Vaccine-related CD4 TCRs covered spike, predominating at 160-218 and 743-854.

In its sample, this clone was seen a few times. The antigen is not known. Germline V lookup: CDR1 LNHDA, CDR2 SQIVND (reference sequence). Unmatched junction bases numbered 2, after V lost 4 bases and J lost 0 bases. The CDR3 contains 15 residues. Assay: immunoSEQ multiplex PCR; the TCRdb copy retains only in-frame clones and omits some. Found here are 70,000 or so clones, about three quarters of them singletons; the top ten hold 9.5% to 13%. This sequence joins TRBV19 and TRBJ2-3; 9 bases are shared with TRBD2. The clonotype comes from an adult in good health. The sequencing here drew on peripheral blood, taken on day 0 of AZD1222 vaccination. CDR3 protein: CASSTAGGSTDTQYF. The CDR3, as DNA: TGTGCCAGTAGTACCGCGGGGGGGAGCACAGATACGCAGTATTTT.